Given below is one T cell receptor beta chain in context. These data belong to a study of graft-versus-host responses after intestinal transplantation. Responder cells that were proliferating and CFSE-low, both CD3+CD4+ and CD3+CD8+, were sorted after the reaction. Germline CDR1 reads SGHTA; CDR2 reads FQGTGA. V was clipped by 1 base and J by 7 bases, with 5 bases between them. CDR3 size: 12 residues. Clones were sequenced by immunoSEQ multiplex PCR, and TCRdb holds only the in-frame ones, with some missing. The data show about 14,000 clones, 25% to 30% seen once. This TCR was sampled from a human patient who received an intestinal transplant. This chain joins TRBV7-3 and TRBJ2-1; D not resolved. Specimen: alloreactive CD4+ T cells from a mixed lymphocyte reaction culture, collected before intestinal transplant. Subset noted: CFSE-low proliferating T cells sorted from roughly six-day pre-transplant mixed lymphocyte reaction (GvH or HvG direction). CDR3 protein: CASSLNENEQFF. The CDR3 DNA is TGTGCCAGCAGCTTAAACGAAAATGAGCAGTTCTTC.